The present T cell receptor beta chain was sequenced within a study of shared clonotypes between healthy human individuals. The naive CD8 fraction comprised CD45RO-negative cells positively selected for CCR7 and excluded terminally differentiated effector memory CD45RA+ cells. Germline loops: CDR1 MDHEN, CDR2 SYDVKM. V shed 11 bases and J 6 bases; nucleotides not matched to a gene: 26. The CDR3 length is 18 residues. An even split of each subset's genomic DNA across several immunoSEQ plates was performed. Repertoires were generated with immunoSEQ multiplex PCR, while TCRdb's copy carries only in-frame clones and drops some. The sample lists some 1,900,000 clones; just under 95% were seen once. Study-level points and caveats: Sampling was confined to blood; repertoires within tissues likely differ.

This clone appeared once. Its specificity is not known. What was sequenced was naive CD8+ T cells sorted from blood. This sequence originates from a man younger than 35 in good health. The gene calls are TRBV28 and TRBJ2-7, with 9 bases that match TRBD1. CDR3 coding DNA: TGTGCCGTACAGGCCCTTATGTTAAAGACAGGGGGAGGATTCGAGCAGTACTTC. It codes for CAVQALMLKTGGGFEQYF.